Listed here are 21 T cell receptor beta chains from one sample, sequenced in a study of technical replicates of blood from several donors. Produced via immunoSEQ multiplex PCR; TCRdb's table is partial and in-frame only. Found here are tens of thousands of clones, approximately 90% of them singletons; the top ten hold more than 4%. The source material was PBMCs. Receptors were obtained from a human donor in good health. Some clones in this sample may be carry-over from other donors' samples.

The V gene is TRBV15, the J gene TRBJ1-1, with TRBD1 identical over 9 bases. The germline gives CDR1 LNHNV, CDR2 YYDKDF (reference sequence). Trimming at V came to 0 bases and at J to 1 base, leaving 3 bases not matched to a gene. The CDR3 has 16 residues. CDR3 sequence: CATSRESTGGNTEAFF. The CDR3 DNA follows: TGTGCCACCAGCAGAGAGTCGACAGGGGGGAACACTGAAGCTTTCTTT.

The chain joins TRBV19 to TRBJ1-5; a possible D gene is TRBD1 (6 bases). The V and J ends lost 7 bases and 6 bases respectively, with 22 bases between them. Germline-derived CDR1 and CDR2 are LNHDA and SQIVND (reference sequence). This CDR3 is built from 16 residues. CDR3 sequence: CASTLGGGLRGQPQHF. As DNA, the CDR3 is TGTGCCAGTACCCTAGGGGGGGGTTTACGAGGTCAGCCCCAGCATTTT.

The chain joins TRBV15 to TRBJ2-5; 8 nucleotides align to TRBD2. Germline lookup yields CDR1 LNHNV and CDR2 YYDKDF (reference sequence). The junction had 8 bases not matched to a gene; V was cut back by 5 bases and J by 3 bases. The CDR3 has 15 amino acids. In DNA, the CDR3 is TGTGCCACCAGCTTTGGGACTAGGGAAGAAGAGACCCAGTACTTC. Its protein product is CATSFGTREEETQYF.

V usage is TRBV18 and J usage is TRBJ2-7; 7 bases line up with TRBD1. This CDR3 has 18 amino acids. Germline V gene lookup returns CDR1 KGHSH and CDR2 LQKENI. V gave up 5 bases and J gave up 2 bases; unmatched junction bases: 18. The CDR3 protein is CASSKTDRVHENPYEQYF. CDR3 DNA: TGTGCCAGCTCAAAGACTGACAGGGTTCACGAGAACCCCTACGAGCAGTACTTC.

The chain employs TRBV2 and TRBJ2-1; 11 positions agree with TRBD2. The CDR3 consists of 17 residues. After removal of 6 bases from V and 2 bases from J, the junction contained 9 bases not matched to a gene. Per germline, CDR1 SNHLY and CDR2 FYNNEI. The CDR3 nucleotides are TGTGCCAGCAGGGCAAGACTAGCGGGACTTACCTACAATGAGCAGTTCTTC. Residues: CASRARLAGLTYNEQFF.

This clone appeared a single time. CDR3: CASSTGTGTFYTF. The DNA of the CDR3 is TGTGCCAGCAGCACGGGGACAGGGACCTTCTACACCTTC. The chain carries TRBV7-3 and TRBJ1-2; TRBD1 matches at 9 bases. The CDR3 runs 13 residues. The V and J ends lost 5 bases and 10 bases, in that order; junction bases with no gene match: 8. The germline CDR1 and CDR2 sequences are SGHTA and FQGTGA. Drawing the rest from reference TRBV7-3 and TRBJ1-2, the complete variable domain is GAGVSQTPSNKVTEKGKYVELRCDPISGHTALYWYRQSLGQGPEFLIYFQGTGAADDSGLPNDRFFAVRPEGSVSTLKIQRTERGDSAVYLCASSTGTGTFYTFGSGTRLTVV.

This chain uses TRBV9 with TRBJ2-3; the match to TRBD1 covers 7 bases. Germline V lookup: CDR1 SGDLS, CDR2 YYNGEE. Germline trimming cut 0 bases from V and 6 bases from J; bases unmatched to any gene: 7. The CDR3 contains 15 residues. The CDR3 loop reads CASSVAGTAADTQYF. The CDR3 DNA reads TGTGCCAGCAGCGTAGCAGGGACAGCCGCGGATACGCAGTATTTT.

The V call is TRBV7-2, the J call TRBJ1-1; possible D gene TRBD1, 6 bases. V gave up 2 bases and J gave up 7 bases, with 17 bases separating them. CDR3 length: 15 residues. Germline V CDR1 and CDR2: SGHTA, FQGNSA. The CDR3 nucleotides read TGTGCCAGCAGCTTATTTGGGAGGGGGGCGAGTGAAGCTTTCTTT. Translation: CASSLFGRGASEAFF.

V and J are TRBV7-2 and TRBJ2-2, with D unresolved. V was cut by 3 bases and J by 6 bases, with 5 bases left in between. Looked up from germline, CDR1 is SGHTA and CDR2 is FQGNSA. This CDR3 contains 12 residues. The DNA for the CDR3 is TGTGCCAGCAGCTTCTTTTCCGGGGAGCTGTTTTTT. It translates to CASSFFSGELFF.

The V and J genes are TRBV7-3 and TRBJ1-4; D remains ambiguous. In germline, CDR1 is SGHTA, CDR2 FQGTGA. Trimming stripped 0 bases from V and 0 bases from J, with 5 bases between. The CDR3 runs to 15 residues. CDR3 region: CASSLTGATNEKLFF. The CDR3 DNA reads TGTGCCAGCAGCTTAACGGGCGCAACTAATGAAAAACTGTTTTTT.

V gene TRBV7-3 combines with J gene TRBJ1-1; D is undetermined. This CDR3 has 16 residues. Germline V lookup: CDR1 SGHTA, CDR2 FQGTGA. V lost 4 bases to trimming and J lost 4 bases, with 19 bases between them. The CDR3 region is CASSSTGAVGGTEAFF. The CDR3 DNA follows: TGTGCCAGCAGCTCTACCGGCGCGGTTGGAGGCACTGAAGCTTTCTTT.

The chain employs TRBV4-2 and TRBJ2-1; 9 nucleotides agree with TRBD2. Germline values: CDR1 LGHNA, CDR2 YNFKEQ. The CDR3 sequence is 16 residues long. Trimming removed 0 bases from V and 9 bases from J; junction bases left unmatched: 9. The CDR3: CASSQESGTSLGEQFF. In nucleotides, the CDR3 is TGTGCCAGCAGCCAAGAGTCCGGGACTAGCCTTGGTGAGCAGTTCTTC.

This chain connects TRBV5-4 to TRBJ2-1, with TRBD2 matching over 14 bases. Trimming at V came to 2 bases and at J to 10 bases, leaving 5 bases not matched to a gene. The CDR3 covers 15 residues. Germline CDR1 SGHNT, CDR2 YYREEE (reference sequence). The CDR3 protein is CASSFGTSGRWEQFF. The CDR3 nucleotides read TGTGCCAGCAGCTTCGGGACTAGCGGGAGATGGGAGCAGTTCTTC.

The chain links TRBV18 to TRBJ1-2; D is perhaps TRBD1 (6 bases). Germline loops: CDR1 KGHSH, CDR2 LQKENI. Deletions cut 3 bases from V and 2 bases from J, with 10 bases between. The CDR3 totals 14 residues. CDR3 residues: CASSPTGTNYGYTF. The DNA for the CDR3 is TGTGCCAGCTCACCTACCGGGACAAACTATGGCTACACCTTC.

The genes are TRBV7-9 and TRBJ1-2; D uncertain. Germline CDR1 and CDR2: SEHNR and FQNEAQ (reference sequence). Trimming took 2 bases from V and 0 from J, leaving 7 bases between them. The CDR3 has 14 residues. The CDR3, as DNA: TGTGCCAGCAGCTTAACAGAGACTAACTATGGCTACACCTTC. Protein sequence: CASSLTETNYGYTF.

This clone was found a few times. This chain connects TRBV4-2 to TRBJ2-1, with a possible D match to TRBD2 (5 bases). Germline V gene data show CDR1 as LGHNA and CDR2 as YNFKEQ. With 4 bases removed from V and 10 bases from J, the gap between germline ends came to 20 bases. The CDR3 has 15 amino acids. The CDR3 is CASSPGREAIGEQFF. The CDR3 DNA reads as TGTGCCAGCAGCCCTGGACGGGAAGCAATAGGGGAGCAGTTCTTC.

The V and J genes are TRBV5-6 and TRBJ2-3; a weak D match, TRBD2 (7 bases). V gave up 3 bases and J gave up 11 bases, with 16 bases separating them. Per the germline V gene, CDR1 is SGHDT and CDR2 is YYEEEE. This CDR3 has 13 amino acids. CDR3 protein: CASSSRGGVRQYF. The CDR3 DNA is TGTGCCAGCAGCTCCAGAGGGGGGGTAAGGCAGTATTTT.

The chain has TRBV13 and TRBJ2-1, with 8 bases identical to TRBD2. This CDR3 comprises 15 residues. The V gene's germline CDR1 is PRHDT and CDR2 FYEKMQ (reference sequence). After removal of 5 bases from V and 3 bases from J, the junction contained 6 bases not matched to a gene. CDR3 in amino acids: CASSAGSGGYNEQFF. In DNA, the CDR3 is TGTGCCAGCAGCGCCGGGAGCGGGGGCTACAATGAGCAGTTCTTC.

This chain connects TRBV4-2 to TRBJ1-1; a possible D gene is TRBD1 (6 bases). This CDR3 is 16 amino acids long. V was trimmed by 0 bases and J by 8 bases, leaving 19 bases between them. CDR1 and CDR2 from the germline V gene are LGHNA and YNFKEQ. The CDR3 is CASSQDQGGGAGEAFF. The CDR3 nucleotides read TGTGCCAGCAGCCAAGATCAGGGAGGGGGTGCGGGGGAAGCTTTCTTT.

The chain has TRBV9 and TRBJ2-2, with TRBD2 identical over 8 bases. The CDR3 has 16 amino acids. V gave up 0 bases and J gave up 3 bases; unmatched junction bases: 4. The germline gives CDR1 SGDLS, CDR2 YYNGEE. CDR3 residues: CASSVEGGRYTGELFF. In DNA, the CDR3 is TGTGCCAGCAGCGTAGAAGGCGGGAGGTACACCGGGGAGCTGTTTTTT.

The J gene is TRBJ1-3, the V gene TRBV2; possibly TRBD1 for D (6 bases). Trimming shortened V by 7 bases and J by 3 bases, and 19 bases separated the two germline ends. Per the germline V gene, CDR1 is SNHLY and CDR2 is FYNNEI. The CDR3 spans 16 residues. The CDR3 coding sequence is TGTGCCAGCACCAGAGAGGGCCAGGGGTATGGAAACACCATATATTTT. Protein product: CASTREGQGYGNTIYF.